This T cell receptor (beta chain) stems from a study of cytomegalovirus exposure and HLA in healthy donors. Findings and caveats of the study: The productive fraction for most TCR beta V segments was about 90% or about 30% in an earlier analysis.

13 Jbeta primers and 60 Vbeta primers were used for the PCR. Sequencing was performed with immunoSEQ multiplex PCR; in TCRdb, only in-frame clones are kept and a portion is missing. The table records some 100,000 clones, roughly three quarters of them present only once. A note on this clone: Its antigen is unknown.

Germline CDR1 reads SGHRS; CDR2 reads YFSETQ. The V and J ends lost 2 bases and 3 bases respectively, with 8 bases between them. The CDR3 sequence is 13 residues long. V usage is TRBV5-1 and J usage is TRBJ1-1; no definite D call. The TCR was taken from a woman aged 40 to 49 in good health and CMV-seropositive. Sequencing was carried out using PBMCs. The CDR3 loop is CASSFSGDTEAFF. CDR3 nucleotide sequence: TGCGCCAGCAGCTTTAGCGGGGACACTGAAGCTTTCTTT.